These T cell receptor beta chains were read from a single sample in a study of blood T cell repertoires in COVID-19. TCRdb keeps only in-frame clones here, not all; method: immunoSEQ multiplex PCR. This repertoire shows roughly 62,000 clones, 70% to 90% found once; its top ten account for more than 1%. The sequencing sample was made of peripheral blood. All receptors come from a man in his 70s with acute or convalescent COVID-19. Each CDR3 is given with its conserved first and last residue. Fields, in order: clone size, J gene, V gene, D gene, CDR3 length, CDR3 DNA, CDR3 protein. D genes are given only for firm matches. The size of a clone is reported for some rows only, either as once, few or many, or as a class for expanded clones.

>few|TRBJ1-2|TRBV27|.|17
TGTGCCAGCAAGCCTCCGACAGGCCCCCTGGGTAACTATGGCTACACCTTC
CASKPPTGPLGNYGYTF
>.|TRBJ1-5|TRBV5-6|TRBD1|15
TGTGCCAGCAGCTCGCGGCAGGGGGGCAATCAGCCCCAGCATTTT
CASSSRQGGNQPQHF
>.|TRBJ1-6|TRBV5-4|TRBD1|15
TGTGCCAGCGGGAGGACAGGGCGGGGGAATTCACCCCTCCACTTT
CASGRTGRGNSPLHF
>.|TRBJ2-1|TRBV7-2|TRBD2|14
TGTGCCAGCAGCACCACCCGCGGGGGGGCAAGGGGGTTCTTC
CASSTTRGGARGFF
>.|TRBJ1-1|TRBV5-4|.|16
TGTGCCAGCAGCTTGGCCTTTTCAGTGGTGAACACTGAAGCTTTCTTT
CASSLAFSVVNTEAFF
>.|TRBJ2-1|TRBV5-4|TRBD2|15
TGTGCCAGCAGCCCTCCGGGACTAGCGGTCAATGAGCAGTTCTTC
CASSPPGLAVNEQFF
>.|TRBJ2-5|TRBV20-1|.|9
TGCAGTGCCGAAGAGACCCAGTACTTC
CSAEETQYF
>.|TRBJ1-3|TRBV18|.|16
TGTGCCAGCTCACCCGGGTCCCGGGGAACCGGAAACACCATATATTTT
CASSPGSRGTGNTIYF
>.|TRBJ1-1|TRBV5-1|.|13
TGCGCCAGCAGACGGGACATGAACACTGAAGCTTTCTTT
CASRRDMNTEAFF
>.|TRBJ2-3|TRBV29-1|.|11
TGCAGCGCCGGAGTTCAAGATACGCAGTATTTT
CSAGVQDTQYF
>once|TRBJ2-1|TRBV5-4|TRBD1|15
TGTGCCAGCAGCATCCGGGACAGGAGGGCCAATGAGCAGTTCTTC
CASSIRDRRANEQFF
>.|TRBJ1-2|TRBV5-4|.|14
TGTGCCAGCAGCTTGGGCAGGGTAGACTATGGCTACACCTTC
CASSLGRVDYGYTF
>.|TRBJ2-7|TRBV5-1|.|12
TGCGCCAGCAAGCGGACCTCCTACGAGCAGTACTTC
CASKRTSYEQYF
>once|TRBJ2-5|TRBV12-3/TRBV12-4|TRBD2|12
TGTGCCAGCAGCCCTAGCGGAGAGACCCAGTACTTC
CASSPSGETQYF
>.|TRBJ1-5|TRBV5-8|.|15
TGTGCCAGCAGCGGGCGGGCGGGGGATTATCAGCCCCAGCATTTT
CASSGRAGDYQPQHF
>.|TRBJ1-1|TRBV19|.|14
TGTGCCAGTAGTATTGGCGGCAGAAACACTGAAGCTTTCTTT
CASSIGGRNTEAFF
>few|TRBJ1-5|TRBV6-2/TRBV6-3|.|21
TGTGCCAGCAGTTACAACGGTATCGAGGACAGCACATCCTCGGCGTGGGTACACCAGCATTTT
CASSYNGIEDSTSSAWVHQHF
>few|TRBJ2-3|TRBV10-1|.|13
TGCGCCAGCAGACCAGGGTTCGTTGATACGCAGTATTTT
CASRPGFVDTQYF
>.|TRBJ1-3|TRBV11-2|.|15
TGTGCCAGCAGCGTGGGGGCAGCCGCTGGAAACACCATATATTTT
CASSVGAAAGNTIYF
>once|TRBJ2-3|TRBV3-1/TRBV3-2|TRBD2|20
TGTGCCAGCAGCCAAGGCTCCCCGGGACTAGCGGGAGGTCGCACAGATACGCAGTATTTT
CASSQGSPGLAGGRTDTQYF
>.|TRBJ2-7|TRBV6-2/TRBV6-3|TRBD2|14
TGTGCCAGCAGTTACGAGGTAGCGGGATCGAGGCAGTACTTC
CASSYEVAGSRQYF
>once|TRBJ1-2|TRBV6-1|.|14
TGTGCCAGCAGTGACATCGGGGGAAGCTATGGCTACACCTTC
CASSDIGGSYGYTF
>.|TRBJ2-3|TRBV10-2|TRBD1|16
TGCGCCAGCTCTCCAACCGGGACAGGGTTACTAAATACGCAGTATTTT
CASSPTGTGLLNTQYF
>.|TRBJ1-2|TRBV4-2|.|16
TGTGCCAGCAGCCAAGCAGGGGACACCCGGTTCGATGGCTACACCTTC
CASSQAGDTRFDGYTF
>.|TRBJ2-7|TRBV7-2|TRBD1|13
TGTGCCAGCAGCACGAAGACAGGGTACGAGCAGTACTTC
CASSTKTGYEQYF
>.|TRBJ2-1|TRBV5-4|.|14
TGTGCCAGCAGCTTGTCTCGAGGGAACAATGAGCAGTTCTTC
CASSLSRGNNEQFF
>once|TRBJ2-7|TRBV28|.|13
TGTGCCAGCCGTACAGGGTCTCCCTACGAGCAGTACTTC
CASRTGSPYEQYF